A single sample is the source of the 27 T cell receptor beta chains below, sequenced in a study of identical twins. Each CDR3 protein is one row after TCRdb ran MiXCR on the 5' RACE reads. The data hold about 470,000 distinct CDR3 sequences, with 24% observed a single time. This sample was shared with a second study, whose subject was T cells expressing NK-cell markers.

Input material: CD4+ T cells sorted from blood. These receptors all stem from a woman aged 18 to 35 in good health.

The rearrangement joins TRBV7-8 to TRBJ2-3, with D perhaps matching TRBD2 (5 bases). The CDR3 is made up of 15 amino acids. Trimming removed 5 bases at V and 1 base at J, with 13 bases between. From germline, CDR1 is SGHVS and CDR2 FQNEAQ. The CDR3 here is CASSLGRTRTDTQYF. CDR3 nucleotides: TGTGCCAGCAGCCTCGGACGGACTCGCACAGATACGCAGTATTTT.

This clonotype was seen a handful of times. The chain couples TRBV5-1 to TRBJ2-1; D gene unclear. The germline V gene has CDR1 SGHRS and CDR2 YFSETQ. The length of the CDR3 is 16 residues. V lost 2 bases and J 0 bases, leaving 12 bases between the germline ends. The CDR3 region has the DNA TGCGCCAGCAGCTTCGACCCGGCTAGCTCCTACAATGAGCAGTTCTTC. Protein sequence: CASSFDPASSYNEQFF.

The chain couples TRBV11-2 to TRBJ2-7; 7 bases align to TRBD2. Germline assignment: CDR1 SGHAT and CDR2 FQNNGV. The CDR3 consists of 15 residues. Unmatched junction bases numbered 8, after V lost 0 bases and J lost 6 bases. CDR3 DNA: TGTGCCAGCAGCTTAGAGGCGGGAGTGAATGGCGAGCAGTACTTC. Translating gives CASSLEAGVNGEQYF.

This clonotype was detected a few times. The rearrangement uses TRBV25-1 and TRBJ1-5, with TRBD1 matching 10 bases. Germline CDR1 MGHDK, CDR2 SYGVNS. This CDR3 has 14 amino acids. The junction had 4 bases not matched to a gene; V was cut back by 6 bases and J by 5 bases. CDR3 nucleotides: TGTGCCAGCAGCCGAGGGACAGGGGATCAGCCCCAGCATTTT. This translates into CASSRGTGDQPQHF.

In this sample, this clonotype turned up a few times. The chain carries TRBV5-1 and TRBJ2-1; D gene uncertain. The germline V gene encodes CDR1 SGHRS and CDR2 YFSETQ. V lost 5 bases, J lost 0 bases, and 9 bases lay in between. This CDR3 comprises 14 residues. For the CDR3, the DNA is TGCGCCAGCAGGGCCACAGTCTCCTACAATGAGCAGTTCTTC. This gives the protein CASRATVSYNEQFF.

In this sample, this clonotype turned up many times. The gene calls are TRBV7-2 and TRBJ2-5; D call uncertain. The germline gives CDR1 SGHTA, CDR2 FQGNSA. Trimming shortened V by 5 bases and J by 8 bases, and 9 bases separated the two germline ends. This CDR3 has 11 amino acids. The CDR3 DNA follows: TGTGCCAGCAGCCTGCGATTAACCCAGTACTTC. Amino acids: CASSLRLTQYF.

The chain is built from TRBV3-1 and TRBJ1-2; the D is unclear. Germline assignment: CDR1 LGHDT and CDR2 YNNKEL (reference sequence). This CDR3 has 12 residues. Between the trimmed V and J ends, which lost 0 bases and 8 bases, there was a span of 7 bases. CDR3 nucleotides: TGTGCCAGCAGCCAAGATCGTATCGGCTACACCTTC. This gives the protein CASSQDRIGYTF.

CDR3 loop: CASSPVGKGAYEQYF. The DNA for the CDR3 is TGTGCCAGCTCACCGGTGGGGAAGGGGGCCTACGAGCAGTACTTC. V gene TRBV18 combines with J gene TRBJ2-7; the D gene is possibly TRBD1 (6 bases). This CDR3 has 15 residues. CDR1 KGHSH and CDR2 LQKENI come from the germline V gene. V was shortened by 3 bases and J by 2 bases, with 14 bases between the two germline ends.

This clonotype was seen more than once but under ten times. The rearrangement links TRBV5-1 to TRBJ1-2; D is unclear. This CDR3 spans 13 amino acids. Trimming stripped 4 bases from V and 3 bases from J, with 10 bases between. CDR1 is SGHRS, CDR2 YFSETQ, per germline. This CDR3 is CASSIRTDYGYTF. The CDR3 DNA reads TGCGCCAGCAGCATTCGGACGGACTATGGCTACACCTTC.

The gene calls are TRBV3-1 and TRBJ2-1, with D uncertain. V lost 3 bases and J 6 bases, leaving 12 bases between the germline ends. CDR1 is LGHDT and CDR2 is YNNKEL in the germline V gene (reference sequence). The CDR3 consists of 14 residues. This CDR3 reads CASSQAASFNEQFF. CDR3 nucleotides: TGTGCCAGCAGCCAGGCCGCGAGTTTCAATGAGCAGTTCTTC.

This clonotype was seen more than once but under ten times. The chain has TRBV9 and TRBJ2-3; no clear D. Between the trimmed V and J ends, which lost 1 base and 2 bases, there was a span of 8 bases. Germline loops: CDR1 SGDLS, CDR2 YYNGEE. This CDR3 spans 14 amino acids. The CDR3 sequence: CASSVRPTTDTQYF. The CDR3 DNA follows: TGTGCCAGCAGCGTACGGCCCACCACAGATACGCAGTATTTT.

The table lists this clonotype with a few counts. The CDR3 region has the DNA TGTGCCACCAGCAGATCACCAGCGACAACTAATGAAAAACTGTTTTTT. Its translation: CATSRSPATTNEKLFF. The chain carries TRBV15 and TRBJ1-4; D is undetermined. The CDR3 runs to 16 residues. Trimming cost V 2 bases and J 0 bases, with 10 bases left between them. The germline V gene has CDR1 LNHNV and CDR2 YYDKDF (reference sequence). Supplemented by reference TRBV15 and TRBJ1-4, the full variable domain reads DAMVIQNPRYQVTQFGKPVTLSCSQTLNHNVMYWYQQKSSQAPKLLFHYYDKDFNNEADTPDNFQSRRPNTSFCFLDIRSPGLGDTAMYLCATSRSPATTNEKLFFGSGTQLSVL.

The genes are TRBV20-1 and TRBJ2-3; TRBD2 agrees at 10 bases. Trimming took 5 bases from V and 0 from J; bases not matched to a gene: 11. The CDR3 runs to 17 residues. CDR1 and CDR2 from the germline V gene are DFQATT and SNEGSKA (reference sequence). CDR3 amino acids: CSAGVPSGRTSTDTQYF. For the CDR3, the DNA is TGCAGTGCTGGTGTTCCTAGCGGGAGAACTAGCACAGATACGCAGTATTTT.

This clonotype occurred a few times. The rearrangement uses TRBV20-1 and TRBJ2-5, with a weak D call TRBD2 (5 bases). V lost 3 bases and J lost 5, with 13 bases in between. The CDR3 covers 13 residues. In germline, CDR1 is DFQATT, CDR2 SNEGSKA (reference sequence). The chain's CDR3 is CSAREAVEETQYF. The CDR3 DNA reads TGCAGTGCTAGGGAGGCGGTGGAGGAGACCCAGTACTTC.

This chain links TRBV15 with TRBJ2-1, with D perhaps TRBD1 or TRBD2 (5 bases each). Germline V gene sequence: CDR1 LNHNV, CDR2 YYDKDF (reference sequence). With 0 bases removed from V and 7 bases from J, the gap between germline ends came to 10 bases. There are 14 residues in the CDR3. The CDR3 reads CATSRDEWGNEQFF. CDR3 DNA sequence: TGTGCCACCAGCAGAGATGAATGGGGGAATGAGCAGTTCTTC.

V is TRBV3-1 and J is TRBJ2-3; D remains unclear. The CDR3 is 14 amino acids. Per germline, CDR1 LGHDT and CDR2 YNNKEL (reference sequence). V was clipped by 3 bases and J by 0 bases, with 7 bases between them. CDR3 sequence reads: CASSHMPSTDTQYF. The CDR3 DNA reads as TGTGCCAGCAGCCATATGCCGAGCACAGATACGCAGTATTTT.

The gene calls are TRBV12-3 or TRBV12-4 and TRBJ2-3, with unresolved D. V lost 3 bases and J lost 4, with 8 bases in between. The CDR3 is made up of 13 amino acids. CDR3 bases: TGTGCCAGCAGTTTTTCGGATGCAGATACGCAGTATTTT. Translation gives CASSFSDADTQYF.

In nucleotides, the CDR3 is TGTGCCAGCAGTCTTCAGGGTGCAGACATTCAGTACTTC. This translates into CASSLQGADIQYF. The genes are TRBV7-2 and TRBJ2-4; D might be TRBD1 (5 bases). V was shortened by 6 bases and J by 8 bases, with 14 bases between the two germline ends. This CDR3 contains 13 residues. Germline V gives CDR1 SGHTA, CDR2 FQGNSA.

This clonotype was observed many times. V gene TRBV7-2 combines with J gene TRBJ2-3; 10 nucleotides match TRBD2. The V gene's germline CDR1 is SGHTA and CDR2 FQGNSA. After removal of 4 bases from V and 1 base from J, the junction contained 5 bases not matched to a gene. There are 16 residues in the CDR3. The CDR3 loop reads CASSSLAGVGTDTQYF. The CDR3 DNA reads TGTGCCAGCAGCTCGCTAGCGGGGGTTGGCACAGATACGCAGTATTTT.

The rearrangement links TRBV11-3 to TRBJ2-7, with 8 nucleotides matching TRBD2. From germline, CDR1 is SGHNT and CDR2 YENEEA. V was clipped by 2 bases and J by 7 bases; unmatched bases: 4. The CDR3 sequence is 13 residues long. The CDR3 here is CASSLRLAGEQYF. The CDR3 DNA reads as TGTGCCAGCAGCTTAAGGCTAGCGGGTGAGCAGTACTTC.

The V call is TRBV6-2 or TRBV6-3, the J call TRBJ1-2, with a possible D match to TRBD1 (6 bases). With 6 bases removed from V and 5 bases from J, the gap between germline ends came to 13 bases. There are 13 residues in the CDR3. Germline V gene lookup returns CDR1 MNHEY and CDR2 SVGEGT. CDR3 nucleotide sequence: TGTGCCAGCAGACTGACAGGTGGATATGGCTACACCTTC. Translating gives CASRLTGGYGYTF.

The sample holds a few counts of this clonotype. The V gene is TRBV6-2 or TRBV6-3, the J gene TRBJ2-1; 9 positions match TRBD1. Looked up from germline, CDR1 is MNHEY and CDR2 is SVGEGT. The V gene end was trimmed by 6 bases and the J gene end by 7 bases; junction bases not matched to a gene: 4. There are 13 residues in the CDR3. In DNA, the CDR3 is TGTGCCAGCAGGCGGACAGGGGAGAATGAGCAGTTCTTC. Translation: CASRRTGENEQFF.

This clonotype has just a few counts. This chain connects TRBV7-8 to TRBJ2-2, with D possibly TRBD1 on 5 matching bases. The V and J ends lost 4 bases and 7 bases respectively, with 13 bases between them. Looked up from germline, CDR1 is SGHVS and CDR2 is FQNEAQ. This CDR3 has 14 residues. This CDR3 reads CASSYRIPRGELFF. The CDR3 coding sequence is TGTGCCAGCAGCTACAGGATCCCTCGCGGGGAGCTGTTTTTT.

This clonotype was detected a few times. The chain has TRBV5-1 and TRBJ2-2; no reliable D call. Germline V lookup: CDR1 SGHRS, CDR2 YFSETQ. V was clipped by 3 bases and J by 4 bases, with 13 bases between them. CDR3 size: 15 residues. CDR3 region: CASSSSGQGTGELFF. The CDR3 DNA follows: TGCGCCAGCAGCTCTTCGGGCCAAGGCACCGGGGAGCTGTTTTTT.

V and J are TRBV6-9 and TRBJ1-2, with 8 nucleotides matching TRBD1. V lost 5 bases, J lost 3 bases, and 5 bases stayed unmatched. The CDR3 totals 14 residues. The V gene's germline CDR1 is MNHGY and CDR2 SVAAGI. The DNA of the CDR3 is TGTGCCAGCAGTCCTCCGGGACAGGACTATGGCTACACCTTC. Amino acid sequence: CASSPPGQDYGYTF.

The table lists this clonotype with a count of one. The chain recombines TRBV6-5 with TRBJ2-6, with unresolved D. This CDR3 has 16 residues. Germline values: CDR1 MNHEY, CDR2 SVGAGI. With 0 bases removed from V and 1 base from J, the gap between germline ends came to 7 bases. For the CDR3, the DNA is TGTGCCAGCAGTTACTCTTTCGCGTCTGGGGCCAACGTCCTGACTTTC. Translating gives CASSYSFASGANVLTF.

A few counts support this clonotype. The chain is built from TRBV5-1 and TRBJ2-5; D gene unclear. The CDR3 totals 12 residues. CDR1 is SGHRS, CDR2 YFSETQ, per germline. Trimming took off 5 bases at V and 3 bases at J, with 8 bases between the two ends. CDR3: CASRYKEETQYF. CDR3 DNA sequence: TGCGCCAGCAGATATAAAGAAGAGACCCAGTACTTC.